This section outlines one TCR beta chain sequence together with its context. This record belongs to a study of blood T cell repertoires in COVID-19. Overall study context: Sources were T cells, B-cell-depleted T cells, or PBMCs; the material itself was cDNA or gDNA.

The germline gives CDR1 MNHEY, CDR2 SMNVEV (reference sequence). The CDR3 is 15 amino acids. V lost 6 bases, J lost 0 bases, and 11 bases lay in between. Assay used: immunoSEQ multiplex PCR; TCRdb lists only in-frame clones, some missing. Of about 180,000 clones listed, roughly four fifths were seen once; the top ten hold approximately 7.1%. Sequenced: peripheral blood. V gene TRBV27 combines with J gene TRBJ2-2, with D uncertain. The origin of this receptor is a human donor in a cohort sampled during active COVID-19. The CDR3 bases are TGTGCCAGCAGCCCCGTTGTCGCGAACACCGGGGAGCTGTTTTTT. This codes for CASSPVVANTGELFF.